This T cell receptor beta chain stems from a study of graft-versus-host responses after intestinal transplantation. Background on the study: Those transplanted obtained multivisceral, liver-intestinal, or isolated intestinal grafts. Tacrolimus and steroids were given for three to four years to all recipients after anti-thymocyte globulin induction. Study findings and constraints: Within the allografts of patients who had graft-donor T cell macrochimerism, graft-versus-host to host-versus-graft clonal ratios were high. Investigators detected GvH clones in recipient marrow, with some emerging earlier in ileum or blood.

This CDR3 region has 14 residues. The germline V and J ends were trimmed by 6 bases and 0 bases, with 13 bases remaining between them. CDR1 and CDR2 from the germline V gene are SGHRS and YFSETQ. On this clone: As yet, its antigen is unknown.

Some clones are missing from TCRdb's copy, which holds only in-frame ones; the method was immunoSEQ multiplex PCR. The repertoire holds around 99,000 clones, with roughly 87% as singletons. The material was unstimulated CD4+ T cells sorted from spleen or lymph node cells, obtained before transplant. The chain carries TRBV5-1 and TRBJ2-7; perhaps TRBD1 as D (7 bases). The clonotype originates from a human donor who was the organ donor for an intestinal transplant. This CDR3 reads CASKAGTASYEQYF. DNA for the CDR3: TGCGCCAGCAAGGCGGGGACAGCCTCCTACGAGCAGTACTTC.